The clone carrying this T cell receptor (beta chain) was recorded once. This entry comes from a study of blood T cell repertoires in COVID-19. Whole-study context: COVID-19 samples, acute and convalescent, were from the United States, Italy and Spain. T cells, B-cell-depleted T cells, or PBMCs supplied cDNA or gDNA.

As processed by the authors: Counts of nucleated cells, estimated from reference gene primer amplification, were obtained. Only in-frame clones appear in the TCRdb table, and some are missing; sequencing was by immunoSEQ multiplex PCR. V, J and clone size are taken as reported in that table, and D and trimming were inferred from the DNA itself. The table records roughly 64,000 clones, 85% to 90% of them present only once. From germline, CDR1 is SGHNT and CDR2 YYREEE (reference sequence). Trimming at V came to 4 bases and at J to 4 bases, leaving 9 bases not matched to a gene. The CDR3 is 16 amino acids.

The chain carries TRBV5-4 and TRBJ2-5, with 11 bases fitting TRBD2. The sequence was collected from a man over 45 with active COVID-19. What was sequenced was peripheral blood. As DNA, the CDR3 is TGTGCCAGCAGCCCCCTGGTAGCGGGAGGGCCAGAGACCCAGTACTTC. Amino acid sequence: CASSPLVAGGPETQYF.